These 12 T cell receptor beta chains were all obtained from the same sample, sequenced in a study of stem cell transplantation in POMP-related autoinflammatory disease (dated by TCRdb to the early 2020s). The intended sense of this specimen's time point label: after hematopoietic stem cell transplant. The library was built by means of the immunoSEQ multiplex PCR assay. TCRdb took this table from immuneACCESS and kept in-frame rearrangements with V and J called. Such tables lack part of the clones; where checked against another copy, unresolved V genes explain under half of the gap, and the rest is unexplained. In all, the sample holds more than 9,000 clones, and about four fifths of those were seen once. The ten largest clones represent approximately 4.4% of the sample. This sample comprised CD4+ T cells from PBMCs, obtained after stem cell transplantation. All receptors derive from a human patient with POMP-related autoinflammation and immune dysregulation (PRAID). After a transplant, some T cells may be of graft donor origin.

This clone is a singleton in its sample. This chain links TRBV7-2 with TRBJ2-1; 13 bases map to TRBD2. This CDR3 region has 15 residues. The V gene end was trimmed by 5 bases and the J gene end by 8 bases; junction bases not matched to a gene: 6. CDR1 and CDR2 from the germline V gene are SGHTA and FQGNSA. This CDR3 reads CASSRTTSGRHEQFF. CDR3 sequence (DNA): TGTGCCAGCAGCCGCACGACTAGCGGGAGGCATGAGCAGTTCTTC.

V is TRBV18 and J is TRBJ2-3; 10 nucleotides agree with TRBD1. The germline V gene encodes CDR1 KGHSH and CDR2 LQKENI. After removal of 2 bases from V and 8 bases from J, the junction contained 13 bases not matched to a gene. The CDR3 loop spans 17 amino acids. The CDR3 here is CASSPTLGQGDRVTQYF. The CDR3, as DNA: TGTGCCAGCTCACCAACTCTAGGACAGGGGGACCGGGTTACGCAGTATTTT.

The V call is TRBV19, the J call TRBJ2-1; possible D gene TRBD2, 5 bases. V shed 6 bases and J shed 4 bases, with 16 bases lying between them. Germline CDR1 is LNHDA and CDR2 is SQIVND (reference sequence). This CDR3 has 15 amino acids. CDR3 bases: TGTGCCAGTAGGATATCCAGCGGCTCGTACAATGAGCAGTTCTTC. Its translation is CASRISSGSYNEQFF.

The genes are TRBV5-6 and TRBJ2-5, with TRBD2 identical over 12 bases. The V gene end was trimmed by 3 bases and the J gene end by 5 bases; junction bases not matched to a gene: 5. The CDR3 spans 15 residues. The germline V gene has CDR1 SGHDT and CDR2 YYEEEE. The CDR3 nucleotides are TGTGCCAGCAGCTCCTGGACTAGCGGGAAGGAGACCCAGTACTTC. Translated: CASSSWTSGKETQYF.

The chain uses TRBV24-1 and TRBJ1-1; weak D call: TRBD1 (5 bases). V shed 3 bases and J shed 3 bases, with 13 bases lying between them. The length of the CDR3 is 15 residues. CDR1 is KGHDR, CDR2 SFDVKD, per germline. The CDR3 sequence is CATSDAGRGHTEAFF. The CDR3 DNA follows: TGTGCCACCAGTGATGCCGGGAGGGGACACACTGAAGCTTTCTTT.

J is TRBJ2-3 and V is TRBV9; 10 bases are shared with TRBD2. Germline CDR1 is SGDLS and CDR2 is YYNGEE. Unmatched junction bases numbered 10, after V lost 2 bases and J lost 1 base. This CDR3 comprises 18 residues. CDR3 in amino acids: CASSVSLAGVPGTDTQYF. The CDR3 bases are TGTGCCAGCAGCGTCTCGCTAGCGGGAGTCCCGGGCACAGATACGCAGTATTTT. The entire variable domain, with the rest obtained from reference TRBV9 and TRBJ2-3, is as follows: DSGVTQTPKHLITATGQRVTLRCSPRSGDLSVYWYQQSLDQGLQFLIQYYNGEERAKGNILERFSAQQFPDLHSELNLSSLELGDSALYFCASSVSLAGVPGTDTQYFGPGTRLTVL.

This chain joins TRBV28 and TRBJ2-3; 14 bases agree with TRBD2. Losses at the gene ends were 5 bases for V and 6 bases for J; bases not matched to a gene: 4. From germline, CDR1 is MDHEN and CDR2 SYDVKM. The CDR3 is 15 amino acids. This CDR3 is CASSLGTSGSDTQYF. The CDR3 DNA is TGTGCCAGCAGTCTCGGGACTAGCGGGAGTGATACGCAGTATTTT.

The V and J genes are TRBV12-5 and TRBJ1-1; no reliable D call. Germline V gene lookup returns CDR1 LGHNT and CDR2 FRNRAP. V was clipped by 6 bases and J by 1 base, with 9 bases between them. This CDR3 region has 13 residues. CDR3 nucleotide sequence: TGTGCTAGTGGCCAAGAGACGAACACTGAAGCTTTCTTT. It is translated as CASGQETNTEAFF.

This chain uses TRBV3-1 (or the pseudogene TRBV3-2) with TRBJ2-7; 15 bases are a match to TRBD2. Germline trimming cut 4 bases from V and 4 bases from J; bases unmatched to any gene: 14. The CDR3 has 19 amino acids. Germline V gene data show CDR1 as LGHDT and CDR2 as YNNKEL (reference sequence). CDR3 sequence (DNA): TGTGCCAGCAGCCTAAACCCGGGACTAGCGGGAGGTAGGCAGTACGAGCAGTACTTC. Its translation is CASSLNPGLAGGRQYEQYF.

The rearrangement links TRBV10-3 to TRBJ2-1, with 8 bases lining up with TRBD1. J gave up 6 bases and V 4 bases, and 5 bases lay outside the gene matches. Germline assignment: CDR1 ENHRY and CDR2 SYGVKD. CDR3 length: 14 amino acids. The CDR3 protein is CAISGRQGTNEQFF. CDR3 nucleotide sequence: TGTGCCATCAGTGGACGACAGGGGACCAATGAGCAGTTCTTC.

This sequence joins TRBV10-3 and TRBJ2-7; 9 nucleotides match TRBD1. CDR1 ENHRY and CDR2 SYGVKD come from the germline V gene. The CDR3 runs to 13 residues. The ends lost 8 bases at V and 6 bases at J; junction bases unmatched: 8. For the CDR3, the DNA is TGTGCCATCGGGATACAGGGGGCTGGCGAGCAGTACTTC. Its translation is CAIGIQGAGEQYF.

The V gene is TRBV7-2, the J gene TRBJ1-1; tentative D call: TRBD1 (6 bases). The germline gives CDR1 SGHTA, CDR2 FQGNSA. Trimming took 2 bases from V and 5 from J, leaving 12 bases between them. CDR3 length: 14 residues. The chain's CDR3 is CASSLMGQSTEAFF. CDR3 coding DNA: TGTGCCAGCAGCTTAATGGGACAATCAACTGAAGCTTTCTTT. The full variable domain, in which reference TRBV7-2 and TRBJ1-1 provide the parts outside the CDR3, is GAGVSQSPSNKVTEKGKDVELRCDPISGHTALYWYRQSLGQGLEFLIYFQGNSAPDKSGLPSDRFSAERTGGSVSTLTIQRTQQEDSAVYLCASSLMGQSTEAFFGQGTRLTVV.